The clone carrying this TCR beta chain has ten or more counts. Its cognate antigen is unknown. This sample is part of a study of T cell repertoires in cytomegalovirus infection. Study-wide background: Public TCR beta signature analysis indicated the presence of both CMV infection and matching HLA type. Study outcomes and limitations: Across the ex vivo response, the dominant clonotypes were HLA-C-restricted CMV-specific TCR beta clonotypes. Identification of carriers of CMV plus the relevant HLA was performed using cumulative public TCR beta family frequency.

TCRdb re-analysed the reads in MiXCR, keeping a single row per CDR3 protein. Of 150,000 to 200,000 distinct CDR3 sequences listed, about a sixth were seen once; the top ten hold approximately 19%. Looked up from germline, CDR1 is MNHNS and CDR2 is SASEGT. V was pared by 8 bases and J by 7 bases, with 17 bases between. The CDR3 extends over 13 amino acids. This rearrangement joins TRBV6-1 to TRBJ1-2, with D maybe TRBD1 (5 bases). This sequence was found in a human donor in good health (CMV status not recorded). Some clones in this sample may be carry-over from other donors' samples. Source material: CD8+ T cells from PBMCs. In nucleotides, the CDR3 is TGTGCCAGCTTAAGTTCGGGGGGATTTGGCTACACCTTC. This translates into CASLSSGGFGYTF.